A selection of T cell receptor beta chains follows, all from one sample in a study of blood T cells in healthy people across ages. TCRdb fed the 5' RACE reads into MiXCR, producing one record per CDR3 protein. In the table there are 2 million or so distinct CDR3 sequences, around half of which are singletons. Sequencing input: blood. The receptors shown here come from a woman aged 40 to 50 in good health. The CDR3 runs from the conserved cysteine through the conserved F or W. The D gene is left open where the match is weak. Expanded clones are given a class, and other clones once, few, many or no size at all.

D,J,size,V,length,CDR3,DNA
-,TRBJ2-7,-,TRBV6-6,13,CASTPGTPWEQYF,TGTGCCAGCACCCCCGGGACGCCGTGGGAGCAGTACTTC
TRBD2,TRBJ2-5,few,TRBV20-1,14,CSAYMPGLQETQYF,TGCAGTGCTTATATGCCGGGACTACAAGAGACCCAGTACTTC
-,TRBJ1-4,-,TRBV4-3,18,CASSQGRGRFATNEKLFF,TGCGCCAGCAGCCAAGGGCGAGGTCGATTTGCAACTAATGAAAAACTGTTTTTT
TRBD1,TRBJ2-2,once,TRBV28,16,CASTARTGQNTGELFF,TGTGCCAGCACAGCCCGGACAGGGCAGAACACCGGGGAGCTGTTTTTT
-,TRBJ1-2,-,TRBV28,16,CASSFGSGRSDYGYTF,TGTGCCAGCAGTTTCGGCAGCGGACGATCCGACTATGGCTACACCTTC
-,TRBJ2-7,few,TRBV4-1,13,CASSPARGNEQYF,TGCGCCAGCAGCCCGGCCAGGGGCAACGAGCAGTACTTC
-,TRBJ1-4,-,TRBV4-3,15,CASSTRQNSAEKLFF,TGCGCCAGCAGCACGCGACAGAACTCCGCTGAAAAACTGTTTTTT
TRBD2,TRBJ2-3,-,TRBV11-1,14,CASSVGAGLDTQYF,TGTGCCAGCAGCGTAGGAGCGGGGTTAGATACGCAGTATTTT
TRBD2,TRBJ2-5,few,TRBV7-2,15,CASRRGLAGGETQYF,TGTGCCAGCAGACGTGGACTAGCGGGAGGGGAGACCCAGTACTTC
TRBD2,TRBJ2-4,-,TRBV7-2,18,CASSLALAGDLAKNIQYF,TGTGCCAGCAGCTTAGCGCTAGCGGGGGATCTAGCCAAAAACATTCAGTACTTC
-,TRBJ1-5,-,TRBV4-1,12,CASSHDQGPQHF,TGCGCCAGCAGCCACGATCAGGGGCCCCAGCATTTT
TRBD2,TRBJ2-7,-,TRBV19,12,CASGDYSYEQYF,TGTGCCAGCGGGGACTACTCCTACGAGCAGTACTTC
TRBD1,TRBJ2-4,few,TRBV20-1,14,CSARAGTGGFAQYF,TGCAGTGCTAGAGCTGGGACAGGGGGGTTCGCGCAGTACTTC
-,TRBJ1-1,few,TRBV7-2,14,CASSAGRGSTEAFF,TGTGCCAGCAGCGCAGGCAGGGGAAGCACTGAAGCTTTCTTT
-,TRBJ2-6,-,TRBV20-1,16,CSARGDVRSGANVLTF,TGCAGTGCTAGGGGTGACGTACGTTCTGGGGCCAACGTCCTGACTTTC
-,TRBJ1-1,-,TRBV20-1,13,CSARGVGGTEAFF,TGCAGTGCTAGAGGGGTGGGGGGCACTGAAGCTTTCTTT
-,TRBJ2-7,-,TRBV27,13,CASSYKGYDEQYF,TGTGCCAGCAGTTATAAAGGGTACGACGAGCAGTACTTC
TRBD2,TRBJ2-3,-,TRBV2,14,CAAGGAASTDTQYF,TGTGCCGCGGGGGGGGCGGCCAGCACAGATACGCAGTATTTT
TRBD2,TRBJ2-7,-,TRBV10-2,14,CASSGTSVPYEQYF,TGCGCCAGCAGTGGGACTAGCGTTCCTTACGAGCAGTACTTC
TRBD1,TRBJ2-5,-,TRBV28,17,CASSLSGQGRGQETQYF,TGTGCCAGCAGTTTATCGGGACAGGGGAGAGGGCAAGAGACCCAGTACTTC
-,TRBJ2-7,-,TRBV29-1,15,CSARGTPQNGYEQYF,TGCAGCGCTCGGGGGACTCCTCAAAATGGCTACGAGCAGTACTTC
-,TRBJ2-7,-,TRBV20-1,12,CSARLGWDEQYF,TGCAGTGCTAGACTGGGGTGGGATGAGCAGTACTTC
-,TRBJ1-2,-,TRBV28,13,CASSQARINGYTF,TGTGCCAGCAGCCAAGCCCGGATAAATGGCTACACCTTC
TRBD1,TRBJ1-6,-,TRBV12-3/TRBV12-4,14,CASSPGQGVSPLHF,TGTGCCAGCAGTCCGGGACAGGGGGTTTCACCCCTCCACTTT
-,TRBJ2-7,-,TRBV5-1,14,CASSNGDSLYEQYF,TGCGCCAGCAGCAACGGGGACTCCCTCTACGAGCAGTACTTC
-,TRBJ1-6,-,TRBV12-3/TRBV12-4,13,CASTHRDNSPLHF,TGTGCCAGCACCCACAGGGATAATTCACCCCTCCACTTT
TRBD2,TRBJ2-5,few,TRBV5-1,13,CASSLKAGETQYF,TGCGCCAGCAGCTTGAAAGCGGGGGAGACCCAGTACTTC
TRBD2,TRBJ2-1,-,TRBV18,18,CASSTADIAGGNYNEQFF,TGTGCCAGCTCCACGGCTGATATAGCGGGGGGGAACTACAATGAGCAGTTCTTC
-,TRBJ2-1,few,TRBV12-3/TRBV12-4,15,CASSPLGAGGNEQFF,TGTGCCAGCAGTCCCTTGGGCGCTGGCGGAAATGAGCAGTTCTTC
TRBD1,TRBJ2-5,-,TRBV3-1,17,CASSQGLPTGLRETQYF,TGTGCCAGCAGCCAAGGATTACCGACAGGGCTGAGGGAGACCCAGTACTTC
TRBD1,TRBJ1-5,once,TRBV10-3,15,CAISRDRGDNQPQHF,TGTGCCATCAGTCGGGACAGGGGAGACAATCAGCCCCAGCATTTT
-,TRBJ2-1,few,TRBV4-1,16,CASSQEQGTRYNEQFF,TGCGCCAGCAGCCAAGAACAGGGAACGAGGTATAATGAGCAGTTCTTC
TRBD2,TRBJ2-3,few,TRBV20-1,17,CSASSALAGGRGDTQYF,TGCAGTGCTAGTAGTGCGCTAGCGGGGGGCCGTGGAGATACGCAGTATTTT
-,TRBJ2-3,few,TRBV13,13,CASSGGGGDTQYF,TGTGCCAGCAGCGGGGGAGGAGGAGATACGCAGTATTTT
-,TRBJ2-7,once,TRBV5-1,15,CASSPSADRTYEQYF,TGCGCCAGCAGCCCGTCGGCGGACCGAACCTACGAGCAGTACTTC
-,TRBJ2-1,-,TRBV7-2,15,CASSLGHNPYNEQFF,TGTGCCAGCAGCTTAGGCCATAACCCCTACAATGAGCAGTTCTTC
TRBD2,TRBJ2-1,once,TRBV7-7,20,CASSLVGTSGGLRSYNEQFF,TGTGCTAGCAGCTTAGTCGGGACTAGCGGGGGTCTCCGTTCCTACAATGAGCAGTTCTTC
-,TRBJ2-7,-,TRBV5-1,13,CASRREIYNEQYF,TGCGCCAGCAGGAGGGAAATCTACAATGAGCAGTACTTC
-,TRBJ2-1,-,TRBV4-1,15,CASSQERADYNEQFF,TGCGCCAGCAGCCAAGAAAGGGCGGACTACAATGAGCAGTTCTTC
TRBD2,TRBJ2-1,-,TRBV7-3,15,CASSNSGGSTSRQFF,TGTGCCAGCAGCAATAGCGGGGGAAGCACATCAAGGCAGTTCTTC
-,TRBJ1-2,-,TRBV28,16,CASRADGMGVYYGYTF,TGTGCCAGCAGGGCTGATGGGATGGGGGTCTACTATGGCTACACCTTC
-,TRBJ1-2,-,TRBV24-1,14,CATSGWAGEDGYTF,TGTGCCACCAGTGGTTGGGCAGGGGAGGATGGCTACACCTTC
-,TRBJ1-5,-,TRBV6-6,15,CASRPVGGRNQPQHF,TGTGCCAGCAGGCCTGTGGGGGGCCGCAATCAGCCCCAGCATTTT
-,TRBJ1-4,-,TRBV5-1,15,CASSLMGGYYEKLFF,TGCGCCAGCAGCTTGATGGGGGGTTATTATGAAAAACTGTTTTTT